This TCR beta chain was obtained from a study of blood T cell repertoires in COVID-19 (dated by TCRdb to 2020 to 2021). Regarding the study in general: The collaborator samples originated in the United States, Italy and Spain and spanned the acute and convalescent phases of COVID-19. The repertoires were released in a freely available public database meant as a resource for research on the immune response to SARS-CoV-2. The samples were drawn from two sources: the first 160 participants of the ongoing ImmuneRACE study, and 950 to 1,500 subjects contributed by 6 global collaborators. The sample metadata nearly always contained a de-identified subject ID, COVID-19 status, age in years and sex. The prospective study material was composed of cDNA or gDNA derived from T cells, B-cell-depleted T cells, or PBMCs. Deeply sampled blood TCRbeta repertoires from subjects exposed to, actively infected with, or recovered from COVID-19 were included in the dataset. HLA class I and class II types, where available, came from metadata supplied by the sample provider rather than from assay-based typing. What the authors observed across the whole study: The quantity of clinical and demographic metadata differed by source and by participant and was supplied without curation.

Whole blood was collected in K2EDTA tubes by collaborating institutions according to the institutions' own protocols. For TCRbeta analysis, collaborator samples were shipped as frozen whole blood, as isolated PBMCs, or as DNA extracted from either sample type. To note about this clone: What antigen it recognizes has not been identified. No much larger clone exists at a distance of one base, and base qualities are not known.

From the cysteine up to the phenylalanine, the CDR3 has a length of 15 residues. The retained sequence is limited to the CDR3, 45 bases, with the frame set at the first base. V gives up 4 bases and J gives up 5 bases, and the segment between their germline ends measures 15 bases. The CDR1 and CDR2 encoded by the germline V gene (reference sequence) are SGHNT and YYREEE. TCRbeta CDR3 regions were amplified from genomic DNA using the immunoSEQ Assay, a bias-controlled multiplex PCR. From the authors' description of their analysis: Within the assay, amplification of reference gene primers was used to estimate how many nucleated cells each sample contained. To quantify the absolute abundance of each unique TCRbeta CDR3 rearrangement, sequence reads were collapsed and filtered. Productive Simpson clonality was computed per sample as the square root of Simpson's diversity index over productive rearrangements. As stored in TCRdb, this immuneACCESS dataset retains in-frame rearrangements with V and J assigned. A fraction of the clones does not appear; measured against another copy, unresolved V genes explain less than half of the discrepancy, and the remainder lacks a known reason. V and J calls plus clone size are reproduced from that table; the DNA served to infer D and trimming. This sample holds 200,000 to 300,000 clones; about 83% were observed only once. Around 4% of the sample goes to the ten largest clones.

This clonotype was sampled from a man between 50 and 59 years old with acute or convalescent COVID-19. The chain uses TRBV5-4 and TRBJ2-2; a weak D assignment points to TRBD2 (6 bases agree). The source material was peripheral blood. The CDR3: CASSRSSGVTGELFF. The DNA reads TGTGCCAGCAGCCGCTCTTCGGGAGTTACCGGGGAGCTGTTTTTT. With the portions outside the CDR3 filled from the reference TRBV5-4 and TRBJ2-2 genes, the complete variable region becomes ETGVTQSPTHLIKTRGQQVTLRCSSQSGHNTVSWYQQALGQGPQFIFQYYREEENGRGNFPPRFSGLQFPNYSSELNVNALELDDSALYLCASSRSSGVTGELFFGEGSRLTVL.